The 20 T cell receptor beta chains given below trace back to one sample, sequenced in a study of PD-1 blockade in classical Hodgkin lymphoma. Here immunoSEQ multiplex PCR was the method, and the copy in TCRdb shows in-frame clones only, minus some. Among 30,000 to 40,000 clones listed, around 89% were seen once. Time point specified: newly diagnosed, previously untreated cHL patient sample. Researchers report purifying CD4+ T cells from thawed PBMCs by magnetic negative selection. The sequenced material came from CD4+ T cells from blood. These receptors were collected from a human donor with classical Hodgkin lymphoma.

The J gene is TRBJ2-1, the V gene TRBV5-1; 7 nucleotides line up with TRBD1. The length of the CDR3 is 17 residues. Germline CDR1 is SGHRS and CDR2 is YFSETQ. The trim removed 1 base at V and 7 bases at J, leaving 14 bases unmatched. DNA of the CDR3: TGCGCCAGCAGCTTGAAAGTTGAGGGGGCGAAGAGGAATGAGCAGTTCTTC. The encoded protein is CASSLKVEGAKRNEQFF.

The chain is built from TRBV6-1 and TRBJ2-5; 7 bases fit TRBD2. The J segment lost 3 bases and the V segment lost 2 bases, leaving 9 bases of the junction unmatched. The germline V gene has CDR1 MNHNS and CDR2 SASEGT. CDR3 length: 16 amino acids. CDR3 coding DNA: TGTGCCAGCAGTGAATTCGCCCTAGCGGAAAAAGAGACCCAGTACTTC. This sequence encodes CASSEFALAEKETQYF.

This clone turned up a few times. Other DNA sequences within the sample encode an identical CDR3. DNA of the CDR3: TGTGCCAGCAGTGAAGGCTATGGCTACACCTTC. Protein: CASSEGYGYTF. J is TRBJ1-2 and V is TRBV2, with D unresolved. The CDR3 runs 11 residues. Germline V CDR1 and CDR2: SNHLY, FYNNEI. V lost 1 base and J lost 4, with 1 base in between. The full variable domain, completed using reference TRBV2 and TRBJ1-2, is EPEVTQTPSHQVTQMGQEVILRCVPISNHLYFYWYRQILGQKVEFLVSFYNNEISEKSEIFDDQFSVERPDGSNFTLKIRSTKLEDSAMYFCASSEGYGYTFGSGTRLTVV.

The chain employs TRBV29-1 and TRBJ1-2, with 7 positions matching TRBD1. Unmatched junction bases numbered 6, after V lost 4 bases and J lost 4 bases. Germline V gene sequence: CDR1 SQVTM, CDR2 ANQGSEA. The CDR3 length is 13 residues. The CDR3 protein is CSVGGGTAYGYTF. As DNA, the CDR3 is TGCAGCGTTGGAGGGGGGACAGCCTATGGCTACACCTTC.

The chain links TRBV7-9 to TRBJ2-1; the D gene is possibly TRBD1 (6 bases). CDR3 length: 13 amino acids. Germline V lookup: CDR1 SEHNR, CDR2 FQNEAQ (reference sequence). V was clipped by 5 bases and J by 6 bases, with 11 bases between them. CDR3 in amino acids: CASSHRDFNEQFF. As DNA, the CDR3 is TGTGCCAGCAGCCACAGGGATTTCAATGAGCAGTTCTTC.

This clone came up once. The chain recombines TRBV14 with TRBJ2-3; possibly TRBD2 for D (6 bases). CDR3 length equals 15 residues. Germline-derived CDR1 and CDR2 are SGHDN and FVKESK. Trimming left V 9 bases short and J 4 bases short, with 20 bases between. CDR3 region: CARRRCGVEADTQYF. The CDR3 DNA follows: TGTGCCAGACGTAGGTGCGGGGTGGAGGCAGATACGCAGTATTTT.

V is TRBV7-7 and J is TRBJ1-1; 7 bases agree with TRBD1. The CDR3 runs 15 residues. The ends lost 6 bases at V and 7 bases at J; junction bases unmatched: 14. The germline V gene encodes CDR1 SSHAT and CDR2 FNYEAQ (reference sequence). CDR3 sequence (DNA): TGTGCCAGCAGATCTGGGGAGGGACAGCGACATGAAGCTTTCTTT. Translating it yields CASRSGEGQRHEAFF. Together with reference TRBV7-7 and TRBJ1-1, the CDR3 gives the full variable domain: GAGVSQSPRYKVTKRGQDVTLRCDPISSHATLYWYQQALGQGPEFLTYFNYEAQPDKSGLPSDRFSAERPEGSISTLTIQRTEQRDSAMYRCASRSGEGQRHEAFFGQGTRLTVV.

V usage is TRBV27 and J usage is TRBJ1-1; 10 nucleotides line up with TRBD1. The CDR3 sequence is 13 residues long. J was trimmed by 3 bases and V by 8 bases; bases with no gene match: 3. Germline V gives CDR1 MNHEY, CDR2 SMNVEV (reference sequence). The CDR3 protein is CASADRGHTEAFF. The CDR3 DNA is TGTGCCAGCGCCGACAGGGGGCACACTGAAGCTTTCTTT.

The CDR3 loop is CASSLDWPSYNEQFF. CDR3 bases: TGTGCCAGCAGTCTAGACTGGCCCTCCTACAATGAGCAGTTCTTC. The chain carries TRBV27 and TRBJ2-1, with unresolved D. Between the trimmed V and J ends, which lost 5 bases and 0 bases, there was a span of 11 bases. The CDR3 sequence is 15 residues long. Germline CDR1 is MNHEY and CDR2 is SMNVEV (reference sequence).

The chain recombines TRBV7-2 with TRBJ2-7, with D perhaps given as TRBD1 or TRBD2 (7 bases each). This CDR3 is 16 amino acids long. CDR1 and CDR2 from the germline V gene are SGHTA and FQGNSA. V gave up 5 bases and J gave up 2 bases, with 19 bases separating them. The CDR3 DNA is TGTGCCAGCAGCCGGGTGGCAGGGGGGGGAACCTACGAGCAGTACTTC. Its translation is CASSRVAGGGTYEQYF.

The rearrangement joins TRBV11-2 to TRBJ2-1, with a possible D match to TRBD2 (5 bases). In germline, CDR1 is SGHAT, CDR2 FQNNGV. The CDR3 contains 13 residues. With 3 bases removed from V and 5 bases from J, the gap between germline ends came to 8 bases. The CDR3 DNA is TGTGCCAGCAGCTTTGGACTTCACAATGAGCAGTTCTTC. Protein: CASSFGLHNEQFF.

This rearrangement joins TRBV6-1 to TRBJ2-7; D might be TRBD1 (6 bases). Germline V gives CDR1 MNHNS, CDR2 SASEGT. The CDR3 consists of 16 residues. Trimming pared 1 base from V and 0 bases from J, leaving 13 bases between. The CDR3 DNA sequence: TGTGCCAGCAGTGAAGGTCCCCAGGGGTTCTCCTACGAGCAGTACTTC. It translates to CASSEGPQGFSYEQYF.

The chain links TRBV6-5 to TRBJ2-7, with a possible D match to TRBD2 (6 bases). V was pared by 6 bases and J by 2 bases, with 17 bases between. The CDR3 runs to 15 residues. The V gene's germline CDR1 is MNHEY and CDR2 SVGAGI. CDR3 sequence reads: CASSPVGGTTYEQYF. Written as DNA, the CDR3 is TGTGCCAGCAGCCCTGTGGGGGGAACAACCTACGAGCAGTACTTC.

The rearrangement uses TRBV28 and TRBJ1-3; D gene uncertain. V lost 7 bases to trimming and J lost 2 bases, with 12 bases between them. This CDR3 contains 14 residues. CDR1 is MDHEN, CDR2 SYDVKM, per germline. The CDR3 loop is CASTSTNAGNTIYF. In nucleotides, the CDR3 is TGTGCCAGCACCTCGACCAACGCTGGAAACACCATATATTTT.

This sequence joins TRBV5-1 and TRBJ1-2; 9 bases match TRBD1. Per germline, CDR1 SGHRS and CDR2 YFSETQ. Losses at the gene ends were 3 bases for V and 2 bases for J; bases not matched to a gene: 5. This CDR3 comprises 15 residues. The chain's CDR3 is CASSSGQGDNYGYTF. The DNA of the CDR3 is TGCGCCAGCAGCTCGGGACAGGGAGACAACTATGGCTACACCTTC.

The gene calls are TRBV9 and TRBJ1-3, with 10 bases fitting TRBD1. J lost 0 bases, V lost 2 bases, and 5 bases had no gene match. CDR1 and CDR2 from the germline V gene are SGDLS and YYNGEE. This CDR3 spans 17 amino acids. CDR3: CASSVGQGKFSGNTIYF. For the CDR3, the DNA is TGTGCCAGCAGCGTGGGACAGGGGAAATTCTCTGGAAACACCATATATTTT. Full variable domain (missing parts from reference TRBV9 and TRBJ1-3): DSGVTQTPKHLITATGQRVTLRCSPRSGDLSVYWYQQSLDQGLQFLIQYYNGEERAKGNILERFSAQQFPDLHSELNLSSLELGDSALYFCASSVGQGKFSGNTIYFGEGSWLTVV.

The CDR3 sequence is CASSLMGQANGYTF. DNA for the CDR3: TGTGCCAGCAGCTTAATGGGACAGGCGAATGGCTACACCTTC. The chain couples TRBV7-2 to TRBJ1-2; the match to TRBD1 covers 8 bases. CDR1 SGHTA and CDR2 FQGNSA come from the germline V gene. Losses at the gene ends were 2 bases for V and 6 bases for J; bases not matched to a gene: 5. The CDR3 has 14 residues.

This rearrangement joins TRBV6-5 to TRBJ2-7; no firm D call. The V gene lost 0 bases and the J gene lost 4 bases, with 10 bases spanning the gap. Looked up from germline, CDR1 is MNHEY and CDR2 is SVGAGI. The CDR3 covers 14 residues. Here the CDR3 DNA reads TGTGCCAGCAGTTACTCCCTCTCCCGATACGAGCAGTACTTC. Translated, it gives CASSYSLSRYEQYF.

The chain uses TRBV6-1 and TRBJ2-7; D tentatively fits TRBD1 or TRBD2 (5 bases each). Germline-derived CDR1 and CDR2 are MNHNS and SASEGT. The CDR3 contains 16 residues. The ends were cut back, 3 bases at V and 2 bases at J, with 17 bases in the middle. DNA of the CDR3: TGTGCCAGCAGTGAGCCAGGGAGTACCGCCCCCTACGAGCAGTACTTC. Amino acid sequence: CASSEPGSTAPYEQYF.

The chain uses TRBV28 and TRBJ2-3; tentative D call: TRBD2 (6 bases). The CDR3 has 14 amino acids. Germline-derived CDR1 and CDR2 are MDHEN and SYDVKM. V was shortened by 2 bases and J by 2 bases, with 8 bases between the two germline ends. Here the CDR3 DNA reads TGTGCCAGCAGTTTAGCGGGGAACACAGATACGCAGTATTTT. Residues: CASSLAGNTDTQYF.